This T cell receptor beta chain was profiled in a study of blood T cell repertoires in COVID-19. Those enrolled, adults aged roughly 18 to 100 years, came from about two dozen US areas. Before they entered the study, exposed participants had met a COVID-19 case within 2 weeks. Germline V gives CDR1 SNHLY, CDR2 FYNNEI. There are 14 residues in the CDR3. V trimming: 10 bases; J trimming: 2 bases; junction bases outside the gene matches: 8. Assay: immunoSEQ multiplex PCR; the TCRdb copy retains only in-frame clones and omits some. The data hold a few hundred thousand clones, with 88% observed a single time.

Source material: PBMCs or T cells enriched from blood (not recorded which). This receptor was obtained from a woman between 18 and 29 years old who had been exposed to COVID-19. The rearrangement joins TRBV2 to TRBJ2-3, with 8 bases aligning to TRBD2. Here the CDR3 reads CATSSGGLTDTQYF. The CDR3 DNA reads TGTGCCACATCGAGCGGGGGCCTCACAGATACGCAGTATTTT.